This TCR beta chain was captured in a study of Graves' ophthalmopathy and Graves' hyperthyroidism (dated by TCRdb to about 2018). At the level of the whole study: Peripheral blood samples were taken at the time of initial diagnosis, before any treatment was given. To explore V-J signatures that separate ophthalmopathy from hyperthyroidism, a discovery set of approximately 100 patients was enrolled, consisting of about 45 with ophthalmopathy and roughly 59 with stable hyperthyroidism. The study used TCR beta repertoire signatures to distinguish Graves' ophthalmopathy from Graves' hyperthyroidism and to predict progression to ophthalmopathy. After sampling, hyperthyroidism patients received methimazole starting at 30 mg daily, and ophthalmopathy patients received high-dose intravenous methylprednisolone. In a handful of hyperthyroidism patients, the T-cell repertoires found in thyroid tissue were compared with those found in blood. For independent validation, a separate cohort was made up of fewer than 20 hyperthyroidism patients plus 17 patients who later progressed from hyperthyroidism to ophthalmopathy. In total, some 140 blood samples were TCR-sequenced: 40 to 45 ophthalmopathy, some 75 hyperthyroidism and about 17 hyperthyroidism-to-ophthalmopathy patients. The paper's findings and limits, for the study overall: In validation, the model predicted ophthalmopathy progression with 55% to 71% sensitivity and 72% to 80% specificity; 12 predicted patients were CT-confirmed with GO in a median of about 7.1 months. The 13-signature model separated ophthalmopathy from stable hyperthyroidism with roughly 88% sensitivity and approximately 81% specificity in cross-validation, and 80%/75% in the test set. Most expanded thyroid clonotypes with frequency above 0.001 were also detected in blood, suggesting blood repertoires may reflect the thyroid immune response. No statistical method was used to predetermine the sample size, and group allocation was not hidden from the investigators.

For repertoire sequencing, TCR beta CDR3 regions were amplified from RNA transcripts. The first round of RT-PCR was done with HTBI primers and the Qiagen OneStep RT-PCR kit, and was followed by a second round of multiplex PCR, then size selection and purification. The libraries underwent paired-end sequencing with 100 bp reads on an Illumina HiSeq2000. The authors processed their data as follows. Reads were processed with SOAPnuke, discarding reads with adapters, uncalled bases, mean Phred below 15, or no exact constant-primer or identifier match. COPE v1.2.5 was used to merge the high-quality paired reads. Each unique nucleotide sequence was defined as a clonotype, and clonotypes were aligned to IMGT TRB V, D and J references with MiTCR v1.1. The analysis was limited to V-J combinations with a frequency above 0.0001, which together covered just over 98% of the repertoires. For each V-J combination, a TCR clonal expansion and chaos score was defined as the ratio of F50 clonal expansion to chaos observed in the TCRdist matrix. Welch's t-statistics and random forest were used to reduce the features to approximately 13 V-J combinations, which were then used as input to a naive Bayes classifier. The Morisita-Horn index was used to measure how similar the thyroid and blood repertoires were. Starting from the raw public reads, TCRdb applied fastp trimming at Q25, assembled clones with MiXCR and retained in-frame beta chains. Rows with one shared CDR3 protein collapse into an entry with the most common genes and DNA. These V and J calls rely on TCRdb rather than the paper's analysis. This sample comprises almost 750,000 distinct CDR3 sequences, approximately 40% of them detected only once. The ten largest account for 40% to 55% of the sample.

Via the germline V gene, CDR1 is SQVTM and CDR2 ANQGSEA. The germline ends are 20 bases apart after V is trimmed by 6 bases and J by 6 bases. Reading from cysteine to phenylalanine, the CDR3 counts 14 amino acids. Only the CDR3 region is kept as DNA, spanning 42 bases read in frame from base 1. This clonotype was counted at least ten times. No antigen is known for it. The record has no base qualities; no much larger clone is one base away. Patients with ophthalmopathy had moderately to severely active disease, with a Clinical Activity Score of 3 or more, a NOSPECS grade of 4 or more, and a disease duration of less than 3 months. Anyone with other autoimmune diseases, uncontrolled infections, pregnancy or lactation was excluded from the study. Diagnosis was based on clinical symptoms, serum thyroxine, TRAb, thyroid ultrasound and orbital computed tomography. PBMCs were isolated from about 9.1 ml of fresh peripheral blood by Ficoll-Paque density gradient centrifugation. Trizol reagent was used to extract the total RNA, and its quality was then checked on an Agilent 2100 Bioanalyzer.

The sequence links TRBV29-1 to TRBJ1-1; possibly the D gene is TRBD1, per 5 matching bases. This TCR came from an adult man with Graves' ophthalmopathy. Sequencing was done on a sample of peripheral blood. The nucleotide sequence reads as follows: TGCAGCGTGGGCGGGGGGGGAGGTAAGGCTGAAGCTTTCTTT. The resulting protein is CSVGGGGGKAEAFF.